The 19 T cell receptor beta chains below come from one sample, sequenced in a study of T cell responses to AZD1222 COVID-19 vaccine. Sequencing used immunoSEQ multiplex PCR; TCRdb keeps in-frame clones, though not all of them. The repertoire holds 140,000 to 150,000 clones, with over 80% as singletons. Source: peripheral blood, taken 28 days after the second AZD1222 dose. All receptors derive from an adult who received the AZD1222 COVID-19 vaccine.

This chain connects TRBV11-3 to TRBJ2-1, with 7 positions matching TRBD1. Germline CDR1 SGHNT, CDR2 YENEEA. The CDR3 extends over 15 amino acids. J lost 1 base, V lost 4 bases, and 4 bases had no gene match. The CDR3 loop is CASSSEQGSYNEQFF. CDR3 in DNA: TGTGCCAGCAGCTCCGAACAGGGGTCCTACAATGAGCAGTTCTTC.

The CDR3 loop reads CASSVEPAGIYEQYF. CDR3 DNA: TGTGCCAGCAGCGTAGAGCCAGCGGGAATCTACGAGCAGTACTTC. V and J are TRBV9 and TRBJ2-7, with 7 nucleotides matching TRBD2. With 0 bases clipped from V and 3 bases from J, the junction kept 6 bases outside the gene matches. CDR1 is SGDLS and CDR2 is YYNGEE in the germline V gene. The CDR3 runs to 15 residues.

The V gene is TRBV9, the J gene TRBJ2-1, with unresolved D. From germline, CDR1 is SGDLS and CDR2 YYNGEE. V was clipped by 4 bases and J by 0 bases, with 8 bases between them. The CDR3 runs 14 residues. As DNA, the CDR3 is TGTGCCAGCAGCCCCCCCGCCTCCTACAATGAGCAGTTCTTC. Protein: CASSPPASYNEQFF.

The chain combines TRBV2 with TRBJ1-2; D gene uncertain. CDR3 size: 14 residues. CDR1 and CDR2 (germline): SNHLY, FYNNEI. V was clipped by 1 base and J by 7 bases, with 13 bases between them. The CDR3 coding sequence is TGTGCCAGCAGTGAAGAGGCTGCCGCTAGTGGCTACACCTTC. It codes for CASSEEAAASGYTF. The whole variable domain, remainder taken from reference TRBV2 and TRBJ1-2, is EPEVTQTPSHQVTQMGQEVILRCVPISNHLYFYWYRQILGQKVEFLVSFYNNEISEKSEIFDDQFSVERPDGSNFTLKIRSTKLEDSAMYFCASSEEAAASGYTFGSGTRLTVV.

This clone was counted a single time. The chain links TRBV3-1 (or the pseudogene TRBV3-2) to TRBJ2-3; TRBD2 is a possible D gene (6 bases). This CDR3 region has 16 residues. V lost 3 bases to trimming and J lost 0 bases, with 13 bases between them. Germline-derived CDR1 and CDR2 are LGHDT and YNNKEL (reference sequence). CDR3 nucleotides: TGTGCCAGCAGCCACGCCCTAGCGCTTAGCACAGATACGCAGTATTTT. Amino acids: CASSHALALSTDTQYF.

This chain connects TRBV3-1 (or the pseudogene TRBV3-2) to TRBJ2-3; D remains unclear. This CDR3 spans 15 amino acids. Germline CDR1 LGHDT, CDR2 YNNKEL (reference sequence). V lost 4 bases, J lost 1 base, and 12 bases lay in between. CDR3 amino acids: CASSPLTGRTDTQYF. The CDR3 DNA follows: TGTGCCAGCAGCCCCCTGACCGGGCGCACAGATACGCAGTATTTT.

V is TRBV10-3 and J is TRBJ1-2; D not certain. Germline-derived CDR1 and CDR2 are ENHRY and SYGVKD. The CDR3 has 11 residues. Between the trimmed V and J ends, which lost 2 bases and 5 bases, there was a span of 3 bases. The CDR3 loop is CAISEQYGYTF. CDR3 bases: TGTGCCATCAGTGAGCAATATGGCTACACCTTC.

The J gene is TRBJ2-5, the V gene TRBV6-5; 7 nucleotides align to TRBD2. This CDR3 is 13 amino acids long. Germline values: CDR1 MNHEY, CDR2 SVGAGI. CDR3: CAILAGEGETQYF. CDR3 nucleotides: TGTGCTATATTGGCGGGAGAGGGGGAGACCCAGTACTTC.

The chain carries TRBV6-6 and TRBJ2-7, with 9 bases identical to TRBD1. Germline CDR1 is MNHNY and CDR2 is SVGAGI (reference sequence). The CDR3 extends over 14 amino acids. The V segment lost 6 bases and the J segment 3 bases; nucleotides outside the gene matches: 6. This CDR3 is CASSSGTGFYEQYF. DNA for the CDR3: TGTGCCAGCAGCTCCGGGACAGGGTTCTACGAGCAGTACTTC.

The chain has TRBV12-5 and TRBJ2-1, with TRBD2 matching 7 bases. In germline, CDR1 is LGHNT, CDR2 FRNRAP. The CDR3 has 19 amino acids. The junction had 15 bases not matched to a gene; V was cut back by 4 bases and J by 0 bases. CDR3 residues: CASGSLSGREQFSYNEQFF. The CDR3 DNA is TGTGCTAGTGGTTCCCTCTCGGGGCGGGAGCAGTTCTCCTACAATGAGCAGTTCTTC.

The chain is built from TRBV3-1 (or the pseudogene TRBV3-2) and TRBJ2-7; 8 bases line up with TRBD2. CDR1 LGHDT and CDR2 YNNKEL come from the germline V gene (reference sequence). This CDR3 region has 15 residues. J gave up 0 bases and V 4 bases, and 5 bases lay outside the gene matches. The CDR3 DNA follows: TGTGCCAGCAGCCCCGGGACTAGATCCTCCTACGAGCAGTACTTC. This sequence encodes CASSPGTRSSYEQYF.

The chain recombines TRBV25-1 with TRBJ2-7; tentatively, D is TRBD1 (7 bases). V was pared by 2 bases and J by 2 bases, with 16 bases between. Germline V gene data show CDR1 as MGHDK and CDR2 as SYGVNS. The CDR3 is made up of 16 amino acids. Written as DNA, the CDR3 is TGTGCCAGCAGTGAACGAGGACAGGCGGGAACCTACGAGCAGTACTTC. Amino acid sequence: CASSERGQAGTYEQYF.

The chain has TRBV2 and TRBJ2-5; 16 nucleotides match TRBD2. The V gene end was trimmed by 7 bases and the J gene end by 6 bases; junction bases not matched to a gene: 8. Per germline, CDR1 SNHLY and CDR2 FYNNEI. This CDR3 spans 16 amino acids. Written as DNA, the CDR3 is TGTGCCAGCACTGGGACTAGCGGGAGGGCCGGAAAGACCCAGTACTTC. It translates to CASTGTSGRAGKTQYF.

The rearrangement uses TRBV4-2 and TRBJ2-1; TRBD2 matches 12 bases. Trimming at V came to 4 bases and at J to 9 bases, leaving 4 bases not matched to a gene. This CDR3 spans 14 amino acids. Germline CDR1 LGHNA, CDR2 YNFKEQ. CDR3 sequence reads: CASSPGLAGLEQFF. DNA of the CDR3: TGTGCCAGCAGCCCTGGACTAGCGGGACTTGAGCAGTTCTTC.

The rearrangement uses TRBV5-1 and TRBJ2-7; D possibly corresponds to TRBD1 (7 bases). Deletions cut 3 bases from V and 2 bases from J, with 21 bases between. CDR1 is SGHRS, CDR2 YFSETQ, per germline. This CDR3 has 17 amino acids. CDR3 sequence: CASSYAQGGWGTYEQYF. The DNA for the CDR3 is TGCGCCAGCAGCTACGCCCAGGGGGGCTGGGGCACCTACGAGCAGTACTTC.

This clone appeared a single time. The chain couples TRBV6-6 to TRBJ2-3; D possibly matches TRBD1 or TRBD2 (5 bases each). V lost 2 bases to trimming and J lost 5 bases, with 14 bases between them. CDR1 and CDR2 (germline): MNHNY, SVGAGI (reference sequence). The length of the CDR3 is 15 residues. CDR3 sequence reads: CASSYPGRGVDTQYF. The CDR3 DNA sequence: TGTGCCAGCAGTTACCCGGGAAGGGGAGTAGATACGCAGTATTTT.

V usage is TRBV14 and J usage is TRBJ1-3, with D uncertain. The CDR3 contains 16 residues. Germline V gene lookup returns CDR1 SGHDN and CDR2 FVKESK. V was shortened by 0 bases and J by 0 bases, with 9 bases between the two germline ends. The CDR3 spells CASSQESSGSGNTIYF. The DNA of the CDR3 is TGTGCCAGCAGCCAAGAGTCGAGCGGCTCTGGAAACACCATATATTTT.

This chain connects TRBV1 to TRBJ2-7; the table's D call, TRBD1, was not checked against the DNA. TRBV1 counts as a pseudogene. The CDR3 has 17 amino acids. The CDR3 nucleotides read TGCACCAGCAGCCAGCCGCCGACAGGGAAGGGAGCCTACGAGCAGTACTTC. This gives the protein CTSSQPPTGKGAYEQYF.

The rearrangement links TRBV19 to TRBJ2-2; tentatively, D is TRBD2 (5 bases). The V end was cut by 0 bases, the J end by 3 bases, with 11 bases between. The CDR3 sequence is 16 residues long. CDR1 LNHDA and CDR2 SQIVND come from the germline V gene (reference sequence). The CDR3, as DNA: TGTGCCAGTAGTATAGAACGGGAATGGTACACCGGGGAGCTGTTTTTT. This sequence encodes CASSIEREWYTGELFF. Complete variable domain (other parts from reference TRBV19 and TRBJ2-2): DGGITQSPKYLFRKEGQNVTLSCEQNLNHDAMYWYRQDPGQGLRLIYYSQIVNDFQKGDIAEGYSVSREKKESFPLTVTSAQKNPTAFYLCASSIEREWYTGELFFGEGSRLTVL.